This TCR beta chain emerged from a study of blood T cell repertoires in COVID-19. Only in-frame clones appear in the TCRdb table, and some are missing; sequencing was by immunoSEQ multiplex PCR. Of approximately 200,000 clones detected, about 87% appear once; the ten largest clones hold less than 3%. The TCR sequence derives from a man aged 30-40 years with COVID-19, enrolled during active disease. Input material: peripheral blood.

CDR3 sequence: CASKRLPQETQYF. The DNA of the CDR3 is TGCGCCAGCAAGCGGTTACCTCAAGAGACCCAGTACTTC. The chain links TRBV5-1 to TRBJ2-5, with a weak D call TRBD2 (5 bases). V lost 6 bases, J lost 2 bases, and 11 bases lay in between. Germline-derived CDR1 and CDR2 are SGHRS and YFSETQ. The CDR3 loop spans 13 amino acids.